The rows below give T cell receptor beta chains drawn from one sample of a study of CD8+CD57+ T cells in acquired aplastic anemia. TCRdb used MiXCR to reprocess the reads, holding one entry per CDR3 protein. The sample lists fewer than 200,000 distinct CDR3 sequences, roughly 50% occurring once. The sequenced material came from sorted CD4+, CD8+, or CD8+CD57+ T cells (not recorded which) from PBMCs. All receptors derive from a human donor with aplastic anemia. CDR3s include the opening cysteine and the closing phenylalanine or tryptophan. A D gene is named only where the DNA matches it firmly. Size tells how often a clone was seen (once, few, many) or the class of an expanded clone, and some rows leave it out.

d_gene,v_gene,abundance,j_gene,CDR3nt,CDR3aa
TRBD1,TRBV6-1,many,TRBJ2-7,TGTGCCAGCAGCCTGGCTTCCGGGACAGGGATGGGCGAGCAGTACTTC,CASSLASGTGMGEQYF
TRBD2,TRBV11-2,few,TRBJ2-7,TGTGCCAGCAGTCACACAGGGACTAGCGGCTCCTACGAGCAGTACTTC,CASSHTGTSGSYEQYF
TRBD2,TRBV20-1,.,TRBJ2-5,TGCAGTGCCATCCCCGGGACTAGCGGACAAGAGACCCAGTACTTC,CSAIPGTSGQETQYF
.,TRBV10-3,.,TRBJ1-6,TGTGCCATCAGCCTCAGACCCTCCTATAATTCACCCCTCCACTTT,CAISLRPSYNSPLHF
.,TRBV10-1,.,TRBJ2-3,TGCGCCAGCAGTGAAGAAGTTACAGTCCGCACAGATACGCAGTATTTT,CASSEEVTVRTDTQYF
TRBD2,TRBV7-2,many,TRBJ2-3,TGTGCCAGCAGCACTAGCGGGGGGGGAGATACGCAGTATTTT,CASSTSGGGDTQYF
.,TRBV7-9,.,TRBJ2-7,TGTGCCAGCAGTTTCTCGGGGGAAGACGAGCAGTACTTC,CASSFSGEDEQYF
TRBD2,TRBV20-1,many,TRBJ2-1,TGCAGTGCTAGAAGCGGGGGGGGTGTTTACTACAATGAGCAGTTCTTC,CSARSGGGVYYNEQFF
.,TRBV29-1,many,TRBJ2-7,TGCAGCTCATTCGGTCCGGGGGACGAGCAGTACTTC,CSSFGPGDEQYF
.,TRBV15,.,TRBJ1-6,TGTGCCACCAGCAGAGATTCACCCCTCCACTTT,CATSRDSPLHF
TRBD1,TRBV5-1,.,TRBJ2-7,TGCGCCAGCAGCCCCACTGCCAGGGGGAGCGAGCAGTACTTC,CASSPTARGSEQYF
TRBD1,TRBV10-3,many,TRBJ2-7,TGTGCCATCAGTGAACGGGGACAGGGCGTGGGCGAGCAGTACTTC,CAISERGQGVGEQYF
TRBD2,TRBV2,.,TRBJ2-5,TGTGCCAGCAGGACCGGGACTAGCGGTGAGACCCAGTACTTC,CASRTGTSGETQYF
TRBD1,TRBV19,.,TRBJ2-5,TGTGCCAGTAGTACCCAAGACAGGGGAATAGGAGAGACCCAGTACTTC,CASSTQDRGIGETQYF
TRBD2,TRBV5-1,many,TRBJ2-3,TGCGCCAGCAGCTTGAGGGGACTAAATAAAGATACGCAGTATTTT,CASSLRGLNKDTQYF
.,TRBV19,.,TRBJ2-7,TGTGCCAGTAGTATGACAGTTGTCTCCTACGAGCAGTACTTC,CASSMTVVSYEQYF
TRBD1,TRBV20-1,once,TRBJ1-2,TGCAGTGCTAGAGATACGACAGGGGTGGGGTATGGCTACACCTTC,CSARDTTGVGYGYTF
TRBD2,TRBV20-1,.,TRBJ2-1,TGCAGTGCTACCCCCCCTAGCGGGGACGTCAATGAGCAGTTCTTC,CSATPPSGDVNEQFF
.,TRBV5-4,many,TRBJ1-1,TGTGCCAGCAGCTTGGAGGGAACGGCTTTCTTT,CASSLEGTAFF
TRBD2,TRBV10-2,.,TRBJ2-7,TGCGCCAGCAGAGTTAGCGGGGCTAGCTACGAGCAGTACTTC,CASRVSGASYEQYF
.,TRBV11-1,.,TRBJ2-1,TGTGCCAGCAGCCCGTACCGGGACTTGTTCAGCTCCTACAATGAGCAGTTCTTC,CASSPYRDLFSSYNEQFF
.,TRBV7-9,.,TRBJ1-2,TGTGCCAGCAGGGATTCGGCAGGGTGGTGTGGCTACACCTTC,CASRDSAGWCGYTF